This TCR beta chain is drawn from a study of cytomegalovirus exposure and HLA in healthy donors. About the study: An early data release held tens of millions of unique TCRs from HLA-typed donors.

Study findings and constraints: Excluded: some indistinguishable V segments such as TRBV6-2 and TRBV6-3.

CDR3 size: 15 residues. Looked up from germline, CDR1 is MNHEY and CDR2 is SMNVEV (reference sequence). V lost 5 bases and J 7 bases, leaving 18 bases between the germline ends. The table lists this clone with a count of one. Its antigen is currently unknown. PCR amplification relied on 60 Vbeta primers (plus 13 Jbeta primers). The data were produced by immunoSEQ multiplex PCR, yet TCRdb's version contains in-frame clones alone and is incomplete. Of some 160,000 clones detected, roughly four fifths appear once; the ten largest clones hold 7% to 9.5%. V gene TRBV27 combines with J gene TRBJ1-5; D is perhaps TRBD1 (6 bases). This clonotype originated in a male donor in good health and CMV-seropositive. The sequencing input was PBMCs. The chain's CDR3 is CASSPRQTGGQPQHF. For the CDR3, the DNA is TGTGCCAGCAGTCCGAGACAGACAGGTGGGCAGCCCCAGCATTTT.